These 21 T cell receptor beta chains originate from one sample sequenced in a study of shared clonotypes between healthy human individuals. Assay used: immunoSEQ multiplex PCR; TCRdb lists only in-frame clones, some missing. Of hundreds of thousands of clones in the sample, roughly 95% were seen once. CD45RO-negative cells were positively selected for CCR7, leaving out terminally differentiated effector memory CD45RA+ cells. Sequencing input: naive CD8+ T cells sorted from blood. These TCRs come from a woman between 25 and 40 years old in good health.

This clone was seen just once. V is TRBV6-1 and J is TRBJ2-1, with 7 nucleotides matching TRBD2. The CDR3 sequence is 12 residues long. The J segment lost 10 bases and the V segment lost 8 bases, leaving 8 bases of the junction unmatched. Germline V CDR1 and CDR2: MNHNS, SASEGT. For the CDR3, the DNA is TGTGCCAGCGAGGGACTACCAAAGGAGCAGTTCTTC. Translation gives CASEGLPKEQFF.

This chain connects TRBV28 to TRBJ2-7; 7 bases match TRBD1. Germline V gene data show CDR1 as MDHEN and CDR2 as SYDVKM. Trimming took 3 bases from V and 3 from J; bases not matched to a gene: 11. This CDR3 region has 16 residues. The CDR3 is CASSFGQGQESYEQYF. CDR3 sequence (DNA): TGTGCCAGCAGTTTCGGGCAAGGACAGGAAAGCTACGAGCAGTACTTC.

The V gene is TRBV28, the J gene TRBJ1-2; D gene uncertain. The CDR3 extends over 14 amino acids. CDR1 MDHEN and CDR2 SYDVKM come from the germline V gene. Trimming took 3 bases from V and 8 from J, leaving 16 bases between them. The CDR3, as DNA: TGTGCCAGCAGTTTGATGTCTGGGGTAGGGGGCTACACCTTC. Translated, it gives CASSLMSGVGGYTF.

The chain is built from TRBV27 and TRBJ1-1; D gene ambiguous. V lost 4 bases and J lost 4, with 10 bases in between. The CDR3 runs to 13 residues. CDR1 is MNHEY, CDR2 SMNVEV, per germline (reference sequence). CDR3 sequence (DNA): TGTGCCAGCAGTTCCCAGAGGTTCACTGAAGCTTTCTTT. It is translated as CASSSQRFTEAFF.

This chain joins TRBV9 and TRBJ2-3; 8 bases agree with TRBD2. The CDR3 has 15 residues. V gave up 1 base and J gave up 3 bases; unmatched junction bases: 4. Germline V gives CDR1 SGDLS, CDR2 YYNGEE. The DNA of the CDR3 is TGTGCCAGCAGCGTAAGCGGGAGAGGTACAGATACGCAGTATTTT. Translation: CASSVSGRGTDTQYF. Drawing the rest from reference TRBV9 and TRBJ2-3, the complete variable domain is DSGVTQTPKHLITATGQRVTLRCSPRSGDLSVYWYQQSLDQGLQFLIQYYNGEERAKGNILERFSAQQFPDLHSELNLSSLELGDSALYFCASSVSGRGTDTQYFGPGTRLTVL.

This chain uses TRBV6-5 with TRBJ2-1; the D gene could be TRBD1 or TRBD2 (5 bases each). V lost 9 bases, J lost 4 bases, and 16 bases lay in between. Germline V gives CDR1 MNHEY, CDR2 SVGAGI. The CDR3 covers 14 residues. The CDR3 spells CASGASGDYNEQFF. The CDR3 bases are TGTGCCAGTGGGGCGAGCGGCGATTACAATGAGCAGTTCTTC.

The V gene is TRBV5-8, the J gene TRBJ2-7, with 7 nucleotides matching TRBD1. Germline V gives CDR1 SGHTS, CDR2 YDEGEE. The CDR3 runs to 13 residues. Germline trimming cut 4 bases from V and 2 bases from J; bases unmatched to any gene: 3. Here the CDR3 DNA reads TGTGCCAGCAGCCCCGGGACAGCCTACGAGCAGTACTTC. It translates to CASSPGTAYEQYF.

V gene TRBV9 combines with J gene TRBJ2-7, with 8 bases identical to TRBD1. The CDR3 has 15 residues. Germline V gives CDR1 SGDLS, CDR2 YYNGEE. J gave up 2 bases and V 3 bases, and 7 bases lay outside the gene matches. CDR3 coding DNA: TGTGCCAGCAGCGCCAGACAGGGGATGCCCTACGAGCAGTACTTC. It specifies CASSARQGMPYEQYF. The full variable domain, in which reference TRBV9 and TRBJ2-7 provide the parts outside the CDR3, is DSGVTQTPKHLITATGQRVTLRCSPRSGDLSVYWYQQSLDQGLQFLIQYYNGEERAKGNILERFSAQQFPDLHSELNLSSLELGDSALYFCASSARQGMPYEQYFGPGTRLTVT.

This chain uses TRBV7-9 with TRBJ2-1; 9 positions agree with TRBD2. The J segment lost 3 bases and the V segment lost 5 bases, leaving 8 bases of the junction unmatched. The length of the CDR3 is 16 residues. Germline V lookup: CDR1 SEHNR, CDR2 FQNEAQ (reference sequence). The CDR3 region is CASSIVPSGVYNEQFF. In DNA form, the CDR3 reads TGTGCCAGCAGCATAGTGCCTAGCGGGGTCTACAATGAGCAGTTCTTC. Full variable domain (remainder filled in from reference TRBV7-9 and TRBJ2-1): DTGVSQNPRHKITKRGQNVTFRCDPISEHNRLYWYRQTLGQGPEFLTYFQNEAQLEKSRLLSDRFSAERPKGSFSTLEIQRTEQGDSAMYLCASSIVPSGVYNEQFFGPGTRLTVL.

This chain links TRBV27 with TRBJ2-1, with 10 bases matching TRBD2. The junction had 10 bases not matched to a gene; V was cut back by 6 bases and J by 8 bases. This CDR3 is built from 15 residues. CDR1 is MNHEY and CDR2 is SMNVEV in the germline V gene (reference sequence). CDR3: CASRTFQREGDEQFF. The CDR3 nucleotides are TGTGCCAGCAGAACCTTTCAGCGGGAGGGGGATGAGCAGTTCTTC.

The genes are TRBV27 and TRBJ1-1, with D possibly TRBD1 on 5 matching bases. Germline lookup yields CDR1 MNHEY and CDR2 SMNVEV (reference sequence). This CDR3 contains 12 residues. V was cut by 7 bases and J by 7 bases, with 13 bases left in between. The CDR3 loop reads CASILRGYEAFF. CDR3 DNA sequence: TGTGCCAGCATTCTACGGGGCTATGAAGCTTTCTTT.

J is TRBJ2-1 and V is TRBV27; the match to TRBD1 covers 7 bases. The CDR3 has 15 residues. V gave up 6 bases and J gave up 3 bases; unmatched junction bases: 8. The germline V gene has CDR1 MNHEY and CDR2 SMNVEV (reference sequence). The CDR3 loop is CASSQTGPYYNEQFF. The DNA for the CDR3 is TGTGCCAGCAGCCAGACAGGGCCCTACTACAATGAGCAGTTCTTC.

A word on this clone: At the DNA level, this CDR3 is encoded by other sequences in the same sample as well. The rearrangement joins TRBV7-8 to TRBJ2-7; no clear D gene. The germline V gene encodes CDR1 SGHVS and CDR2 FQNEAQ. Trimming stripped 3 bases from V and 1 base from J, with 4 bases between. This CDR3 has 12 residues. This CDR3 is CASSLGSYEQYF. CDR3 DNA: TGTGCCAGCAGCTTGGGGTCCTACGAGCAGTACTTC.

This clone was picked up a small number of times. This chain joins TRBV21-1 and TRBJ1-5; the tabulated D call, TRBD1, remains unverified against the DNA. TRBV21-1 is a pseudogene. This CDR3 is built from 15 residues. CDR3 amino acids: CASSLGQCSNQPQHF. As DNA, the CDR3 is TGTGCCAGCAGCCTTGGACAGTGTAGCAATCAGCCCCAGCATTTT.

This rearrangement joins TRBV7-8 to TRBJ2-7; 11 nucleotides align to TRBD2. The CDR3 sequence is 14 residues long. V lost 3 bases to trimming and J lost 6 bases; unmatched junction nucleotides: 4. Germline V gene data show CDR1 as SGHVS and CDR2 as FQNEAQ. In DNA form, the CDR3 reads TGTGCCAGCAGCTTTGGTCTAGCGGGGGGCGAGCAGTACTTC. It codes for CASSFGLAGGEQYF. Drawing the rest from reference TRBV7-8 and TRBJ2-7, the complete variable domain is GAGVSQSPRYKVAKRGQDVALRCDPISGHVSLFWYQQALGQGPEFLTYFQNEAQLDKSGLPSDRFFAERPEGSVSTLKIQRTQQEDSAVYLCASSFGLAGGEQYFGPGTRLTVT.

The chain recombines TRBV4-1 with TRBJ2-1; TRBD2 aligns across 8 bases. There are 16 residues in the CDR3. V lost 6 bases, J lost 0 bases, and 7 bases stayed unmatched. The V gene's germline CDR1 is MGHRA and CDR2 YSYEKL. CDR3 in amino acids: CASRVSGKSSYNEQFF. Here the CDR3 DNA reads TGCGCCAGCAGAGTTAGCGGGAAGAGCTCCTACAATGAGCAGTTCTTC.

The gene calls are TRBV19 and TRBJ2-1; perhaps TRBD2 as D (5 bases). The CDR3 totals 14 residues. The V end lost 4 bases, the J end lost 6 bases, and 13 bases lay between the germline ends. Per the germline V gene, CDR1 is LNHDA and CDR2 is SQIVND (reference sequence). For the CDR3, the DNA is TGTGCCAGTAGTAGAAGTCGGGGATTCAATGAGCAGTTCTTC. Residues: CASSRSRGFNEQFF.

Turning to this clone: One end of the junction fails to match germline, which may point to a read error. The J gene is TRBJ2-1, the V gene TRBV28, with D possibly TRBD2 on 5 matching bases. Germline V gene sequence: CDR1 MDHEN, CDR2 SYDVKM. This CDR3 contains 12 residues. This CDR3 is CATSPGTNEQFF. The CDR3 region has the DNA TGTGCCACCAGTCCGGGAACCAATGAGCAGTTCTTC.

The chain combines TRBV11-2 with TRBJ2-7; perhaps TRBD1 as D (6 bases). CDR1 is SGHAT, CDR2 FQNNGV, per germline. V lost 4 bases to trimming and J lost 4 bases, with 14 bases between them. The CDR3 contains 14 residues. CDR3 residues: CASSSFTGPYEQYF. Here the CDR3 DNA reads TGTGCCAGCAGCTCATTCACAGGGCCGTACGAGCAGTACTTC.

The chain is built from TRBV28 and TRBJ2-3, with D possibly being TRBD2 (5 bases). Germline assignment: CDR1 MDHEN and CDR2 SYDVKM. V was trimmed by 3 bases and J by 0 bases, leaving 13 bases between them. This CDR3 region has 16 residues. The CDR3 sequence: CASSFGRAFSTDTQYF. CDR3 bases: TGTGCCAGCAGTTTCGGGCGGGCGTTTAGCACAGATACGCAGTATTTT.

V and J are TRBV4-1 and TRBJ2-7, with D tentatively TRBD1 (6 bases). The V end lost 1 base, the J end lost 1 base, and 20 bases lay between the germline ends. The V gene's germline CDR1 is MGHRA and CDR2 YSYEKL. The CDR3 spans 18 residues. CDR3 loop: CASSQVSFRGQNSYEQYF. CDR3 DNA: TGCGCCAGCAGCCAAGTATCTTTTCGGGGACAAAATTCCTACGAGCAGTACTTC.